Below, 32 T cell receptor beta chains from the same sample are listed, as sequenced in a study of human T cells and chemical hapten exposure. TCRdb ran MiXCR on the RACE reads and lists one entry per CDR3 protein. This table holds approximately 87,000 distinct CDR3 sequences, roughly an eighth found once. Time point noted: patch test 2, 6 weeks after DPC sensitization. The treatment was: therapeutic diphenylcyclopropenone sensitization with weekly scalp DPC. Material: whole blood, obtained in connection with sensitization to the hapten diphenylcyclopropenone (DPC). These TCRs come from a woman between 40 and 50 years old with alopecia areata. Some clones in this sample may be carry-over from other donors' samples.

This clonotype showed up many times. This rearrangement joins TRBV18 to TRBJ2-2, with unresolved D. V lost 3 bases to trimming and J lost 1 base, with 6 bases between them. Germline V gene data show CDR1 as KGHSH and CDR2 as LQKENI. There are 14 residues in the CDR3. CDR3 bases: TGTGCCAGCTCACCCTCTCAGAACACCGGGGAGCTGTTTTTT. Protein: CASSPSQNTGELFF.

The CDR3 region is CASSPPAVLYTGELFF. The CDR3 DNA sequence: TGTGCCAGCAGCCCACCAGCGGTTTTGTACACCGGGGAGCTGTTTTTT. This sequence joins TRBV6-2 or TRBV6-3 and TRBJ2-2; a weak D match, TRBD2 (5 bases). The CDR3 is 16 amino acids. Trimming left V 6 bases short and J 3 bases short, with 17 bases between. Germline V gene sequence: CDR1 MNHEY, CDR2 SVGEGT.

J is TRBJ1-2 and V is TRBV10-3; no clear D gene. This CDR3 spans 16 amino acids. Germline values: CDR1 ENHRY, CDR2 SYGVKD. V was shortened by 0 bases and J by 1 base, with 12 bases between the two germline ends. CDR3 nucleotides: TGTGCCATCAGTGAGTCAGGCTCAGGAAATAACTATGGCTACACCTTC. Its protein is CAISESGSGNNYGYTF.

At least ten counts were recorded for this clonotype. The genes are TRBV6-1 and TRBJ1-1; D ambiguous. The CDR3 is 12 residues long. With 5 bases removed from V and 5 bases from J, the gap between germline ends came to 9 bases. Germline V gives CDR1 MNHNS, CDR2 SASEGT. This CDR3 is CASSRGWTEAFF. CDR3 nucleotides: TGTGCCAGCAGTAGAGGGTGGACTGAAGCTTTCTTT.

This clonotype was counted only a few times. V is TRBV27 and J is TRBJ2-1; 11 bases map to TRBD2. CDR1 and CDR2 (germline): MNHEY, SMNVEV (reference sequence). The length of the CDR3 is 15 residues. Trimming took 6 bases from V and 4 from J; bases not matched to a gene: 5. The CDR3 loop is CASRNSGGAYNEQFF. Written as DNA, the CDR3 is TGTGCCAGCAGGAATAGCGGGGGGGCGTACAATGAGCAGTTCTTC.

Only a few counts were recorded for this clonotype. V is TRBV27 and J is TRBJ2-3; a weak D match, TRBD1 (6 bases). The CDR3 sequence is 12 residues long. V dropped 5 bases and J dropped 9 bases, with 12 bases sitting between them. The germline V gene has CDR1 MNHEY and CDR2 SMNVEV (reference sequence). The CDR3 nucleotides are TGTGCCAGCAGTGCCAGGGGTGAGACGCAGTATTTT. Its protein product is CASSARGETQYF.

This clonotype appeared a few times. The DNA of the CDR3 is TGCGCCAGCAGCTTGATGGGGGGCACTGAAGCTTTCTTT. This translates into CASSLMGGTEAFF. The chain joins TRBV5-1 to TRBJ1-1, with TRBD1 as a possible D gene (5 bases). The V end was cut by 1 base, the J end by 4 bases, with 8 bases between. The CDR3 has 13 amino acids. Germline values: CDR1 SGHRS, CDR2 YFSETQ.

This clonotype has at least ten counts. V and J are TRBV21-1 and TRBJ2-2; TRBD1, the D gene given by the table, was not confirmed from the DNA. TRBV21-1 is a pseudogene segment. This CDR3 has 17 residues. The DNA of the CDR3 is TGTGCCAGCAGCAAAAGGAGGGGGCGTACGAACACCGGGGAGCTGTTTTTT. This encodes CASSKRRGRTNTGELFF.

This clonotype was picked up many times. The V gene is TRBV20-1, the J gene TRBJ2-1, with TRBD2 identical over 16 bases. The CDR3 totals 14 residues. Germline lookup yields CDR1 DFQATT and CDR2 SNEGSKA (reference sequence). V dropped 4 bases and J dropped 12; count of bases not matched to a gene: 6. The CDR3: CSATGTSGRAVQFF. CDR3 nucleotides: TGCAGTGCTACCGGGACTAGCGGGAGGGCCGTGCAGTTCTTC.

About this clonotype itself: One end of the junction varies from germline; a read error may be responsible. The chain carries TRBV6-1 and TRBJ2-1, with 15 bases that match TRBD2. CDR3 length equals 19 residues. Germline CDR1 MNHNS, CDR2 SASEGT. CDR3 DNA: TGTGTCAGCAGTGAAGCTGTGGGAAGGACTAGCGGGAGGGGTAATGAGCAGTTCTTC. It codes for CVSSEAVGRTSGRGNEQFF.

V is TRBV12-5 and J is TRBJ1-6; no clear D. V was pared by 6 bases and J by 0 bases, with 6 bases between. This CDR3 has 14 residues. Germline CDR1 LGHNT, CDR2 FRNRAP. CDR3 nucleotides: TGTGCTAGTGGACAGAGCTCCTATAATTCACCCCTCCACTTT. Protein sequence: CASGQSSYNSPLHF.

The V gene is TRBV11-2, the J gene TRBJ2-1; tentatively, D is TRBD2 (5 bases). V dropped 5 bases and J dropped 4 bases, with 18 bases sitting between them. This CDR3 is 16 amino acids long. Germline-derived CDR1 and CDR2 are SGHAT and FQNNGV. CDR3 in DNA: TGTGCCAGCAGCCGCCTGGTGGGAGTGATGTACAATGAGCAGTTCTTC. This translates into CASSRLVGVMYNEQFF.

This clonotype was counted ten times or more. This chain connects TRBV4-1 to TRBJ2-3; TRBD2 matches at 7 bases. There are 17 residues in the CDR3. With 0 bases clipped from V and 4 bases from J, the junction kept 10 bases outside the gene matches. Germline loops: CDR1 MGHRA, CDR2 YSYEKL. The CDR3 DNA sequence: TGCGCCAGCAGCCAAGATGAGGGGAGGGCCCAACCAGATACGCAGTATTTT. Protein sequence: CASSQDEGRAQPDTQYF.

This clonotype occurred many times. V and J are TRBV7-2 and TRBJ2-3; D is perhaps TRBD2 (7 bases). The V end was cut by 5 bases, the J end by 1 base, with 16 bases between. CDR1 and CDR2 (germline): SGHTA, FQGNSA. This CDR3 contains 16 residues. CDR3 sequence: CASSLTGTKGTDTQYF. In nucleotides, the CDR3 is TGTGCCAGCAGCCTTACAGGGACTAAAGGCACAGATACGCAGTATTTT.

This clonotype was picked up many times. This chain uses TRBV20-1 with TRBJ2-4; D may be TRBD2 (6 bases). The V end lost 3 bases, the J end lost 1 base, and 13 bases lay between the germline ends. The germline gives CDR1 DFQATT, CDR2 SNEGSKA (reference sequence). The CDR3 loop spans 15 amino acids. Written as DNA, the CDR3 is TGCAGTGCTAGTACCGAGGGGAGGGCCAAAAACATTCAGTACTTC. As protein: CSASTEGRAKNIQYF.

This clonotype has a handful of counts. This chain uses TRBV15 with TRBJ2-1, with 11 bases fitting TRBD2. The junction had 2 bases not matched to a gene; V was cut back by 1 base and J by 6 bases. This CDR3 has 15 residues. Looked up from germline, CDR1 is LNHNV and CDR2 is YYDKDF (reference sequence). DNA of the CDR3: TGTGCCACCAGCAGAGGTAGCGGGAGGGCCAATGAGCAGTTCTTC. Protein: CATSRGSGRANEQFF. Supplemented by reference TRBV15 and TRBJ2-1, the full variable domain reads DAMVIQNPRYQVTQFGKPVTLSCSQTLNHNVMYWYQQKSSQAPKLLFHYYDKDFNNEADTPDNFQSRRPNTSFCFLDIRSPGLGDTAMYLCATSRGSGRANEQFFGPGTRLTVL.

At least ten counts were recorded for this clonotype. The rearrangement links TRBV4-1 to TRBJ1-1, with D tentatively TRBD1 (6 bases). CDR3 length: 15 amino acids. Deletions cut 0 bases from V and 2 bases from J, with 10 bases between. Germline assignment: CDR1 MGHRA and CDR2 YSYEKL. CDR3 DNA: TGCGCCAGCAGCCAAGAAGGACAGTTCAACACTGAAGCTTTCTTT. Its protein product is CASSQEGQFNTEAFF.

This clonotype was seen at least ten times. The V and J genes are TRBV4-3 and TRBJ2-2, with 9 bases lining up with TRBD2. With 3 bases clipped from V and 5 bases from J, the junction kept 10 bases outside the gene matches. CDR3 length equals 17 residues. From germline, CDR1 is LGHNA and CDR2 YSLEER. The CDR3 DNA sequence: TGCGCCAGCAGCCAGTCCTTAGCGGGAGTTGGGACCGGGGAGCTGTTTTTT. It specifies CASSQSLAGVGTGELFF.

Many counts were recorded for this clonotype. V gene TRBV4-3 combines with J gene TRBJ2-5; D is unclear. V was clipped by 4 bases and J by 1 base, with 7 bases between them. Germline V gives CDR1 LGHNA, CDR2 YSLEER. The CDR3 contains 13 residues. The chain's CDR3 is CASSRRGQETQYF. The CDR3, as DNA: TGCGCCAGCAGCCGCCGTGGCCAAGAGACCCAGTACTTC.

The sample holds many counts of this clonotype. The chain uses TRBV7-8 and TRBJ1-3, with 7 nucleotides matching TRBD1. Germline V lookup: CDR1 SGHVS, CDR2 FQNEAQ. The CDR3 spans 15 residues. V shed 4 bases, J shed 2 bases, and the junction held 5 bases outside the gene matches. In DNA, the CDR3 is TGTGCCAGCAGCTCCCAGGGGGGGGCTGGAAACACCATATATTTT. This codes for CASSSQGGAGNTIYF.

This chain's CDR3 is CASSEGRVGNQPQHF. The CDR3 region has the DNA TGTGCCAGCAGTGAAGGCAGGGTGGGGAATCAGCCCCAGCATTTT. The chain recombines TRBV2 with TRBJ1-5, with D possibly matching TRBD1 (5 bases). This CDR3 is 15 amino acids long. The germline gives CDR1 SNHLY, CDR2 FYNNEI. V gave up 1 base and J gave up 4 bases, with 11 bases separating them.

The chain carries TRBV29-1 and TRBJ2-1; D is tentatively TRBD1 or TRBD2 (5 bases each). V was shortened by 4 bases and J by 7 bases, with 5 bases between the two germline ends. In germline, CDR1 is SQVTM, CDR2 ANQGSEA. The CDR3 is 10 amino acids. The CDR3 DNA reads TGCAGCGTTGGGGGGAATGAGCAGTTCTTC. The encoded protein is CSVGGNEQFF.

V usage is TRBV9 and J usage is TRBJ2-1; perhaps D is TRBD1 or TRBD2 (5 bases each). CDR1 is SGDLS, CDR2 YYNGEE, per germline. This CDR3 region has 16 residues. The V and J ends lost 0 bases and 6 bases respectively, with 16 bases between them. The CDR3 DNA reads as TGTGCCAGCAGCGTAGATGGGGACCCCCGGACCAATGAGCAGTTCTTC. Amino acid sequence: CASSVDGDPRTNEQFF.

The chain has TRBV3-1 and TRBJ1-6; TRBD1 might be the D (5 bases). V lost 4 bases to trimming and J lost 6 bases, with 19 bases between them. The length of the CDR3 is 17 residues. From germline, CDR1 is LGHDT and CDR2 YNNKEL (reference sequence). The CDR3 spells CASSPSLAGPVNSPLHF. The CDR3 nucleotides are TGTGCCAGCAGCCCCTCTCTAGCAGGGCCAGTTAATTCACCCCTCCACTTT.

In this sample, this clonotype turned up a few times. The chain uses TRBV24-1 and TRBJ2-7, with D perhaps matching TRBD2 (6 bases). Germline CDR1 and CDR2: KGHDR and SFDVKD. V lost 10 bases to trimming and J lost 1 base, with 10 bases between them. CDR3 size: 12 residues. The CDR3 coding sequence is TGTGCCACGCGGGACGGTTCCTACGAGCAGTACTTC. Amino acids: CATRDGSYEQYF.

This clonotype was detected many times. The genes are TRBV5-1 and TRBJ1-1; a weak D match, TRBD1 (5 bases). CDR3 length: 14 residues. Germline V gene sequence: CDR1 SGHRS, CDR2 YFSETQ. Trimming cost V 1 base and J 5 bases, with 12 bases left between them. CDR3 in DNA: TGCGCCAGCAGCTTGTTTAAAGGGGTAACTGAAGCTTTCTTT. It yields the protein CASSLFKGVTEAFF.

The chain has TRBV24-1 and TRBJ2-1; no definite D call. The CDR3 length is 14 residues. V lost 4 bases and J lost 2, with 8 bases in between. Germline V CDR1 and CDR2: KGHDR, SFDVKD. In DNA form, the CDR3 reads TGTGCCACCAGTGACGAGCCAACCTACAATGAGCAGTTCTTC. Translation: CATSDEPTYNEQFF.

The chain joins TRBV30 to TRBJ2-1; 11 bases match TRBD2. In germline, CDR1 is GTSNPN, CDR2 SVGIG (reference sequence). J was trimmed by 4 bases and V by 5 bases; bases with no gene match: 4. The CDR3 consists of 14 residues. The CDR3 region is CAWGGLAAYNEQFF. CDR3 nucleotide sequence: TGTGCCTGGGGGGGACTAGCGGCTTACAATGAGCAGTTCTTC.

This clonotype turned up a few times. V is TRBV3-1 and J is TRBJ2-7, with 8 bases aligning to TRBD1. Germline V gene lookup returns CDR1 LGHDT and CDR2 YNNKEL (reference sequence). V trimming: 2 bases; J trimming: 3 bases; junction bases outside the gene matches: 6. The CDR3 is 15 amino acids. CDR3 protein: CASSQWTGRSYEQYF. The CDR3 DNA follows: TGTGCCAGCAGCCAATGGACAGGGAGGAGCTACGAGCAGTACTTC.

In this sample, this clonotype turned up many times. V is TRBV30 and J is TRBJ1-3; D is perhaps TRBD1 (5 bases). The CDR3 is 17 residues long. From germline, CDR1 is GTSNPN and CDR2 SVGIG (reference sequence). Deletions cut 4 bases from V and 3 bases from J, with 22 bases between. CDR3 region: CAWNDLPSGGSGNTIYF. The DNA for the CDR3 is TGTGCCTGGAACGACCTACCCTCGGGGGGTAGTGGAAACACCATATATTTT. Full variable domain (missing parts from reference TRBV30 and TRBJ1-3): SQTIHQWPATLVQPVGSPLSLECTVEGTSNPNLYWYRQAAGRGLQLLFYSVGIGQISSEVPQNLSASRPQDRQFILSSKKLLLSDSGFYLCAWNDLPSGGSGNTIYFGEGSWLTVV.

This clonotype was counted a few times. V and J are TRBV28 and TRBJ2-1; the match to TRBD2 covers 13 bases. This CDR3 is built from 17 residues. Germline V CDR1 and CDR2: MDHEN, SYDVKM. The V and J ends lost 1 base and 6 bases, in that order; junction bases with no gene match: 6. This CDR3 reads CASSLFPGLAGANEQFF. The CDR3 DNA reads TGTGCCAGCAGTTTATTTCCCGGACTAGCGGGAGCCAATGAGCAGTTCTTC. Full variable domain (rest looked up from reference TRBV28 and TRBJ2-1): DVKVTQSSRYLVKRTGEKVFLECVQDMDHENMFWYRQDPGLGLRLIYFSYDVKMKEKGDIPEGYSVSREKKERFSLILESASTNQTSMYLCASSLFPGLAGANEQFFGPGTRLTVL.

This clonotype was detected only a few times. V is TRBV4-3 and J is TRBJ2-7; 9 bases align to TRBD1. V shed 0 bases and J 3 bases; nucleotides not matched to a gene: 6. CDR1 is LGHNA and CDR2 is YSLEER in the germline V gene. This CDR3 comprises 16 residues. CDR3 in amino acids: CASSQELPTGGYEQYF. The DNA for the CDR3 is TGCGCCAGCAGCCAAGAATTGCCGACAGGGGGCTACGAGCAGTACTTC.